The clone carrying this T cell receptor (beta chain) was counted only a few times. The sample is drawn from a study of cytomegalovirus exposure and HLA in healthy donors. This CDR3 has 14 residues. With 8 bases clipped from V and 0 bases from J, the junction kept 2 bases outside the gene matches. In germline, CDR1 is MNHNS, CDR2 SASEGT. Researchers ran the PCR with 60 Vbeta and 13 Jbeta primers. Some clones are missing from TCRdb's copy, which holds only in-frame ones; the method was immunoSEQ multiplex PCR. Of some 130,000 clones detected, 8.5% to 10% appear once; the ten largest clones hold 1.5% to 2%.

This rearrangement joins TRBV6-1 to TRBJ2-7; 12 bases match TRBD2. The sequence came from a man aged 45-60 years in good health and CMV-seronegative. Source material: PBMCs. The CDR3: CASQTSGSSYEQYF. The CDR3 DNA follows: TGTGCCAGCCAGACTAGCGGGAGCTCCTACGAGCAGTACTTC.